The text below deals with one T cell receptor beta chain. Its antigen is currently not known. One base away there is no much larger clone; base qualities are not given. This sample is drawn from a study of shared clonotypes between healthy human individuals (dated by TCRdb to 2019 to 2021). Context from the whole study: The cohort comprised a couple of women and a few men aged 18 to 49 years. To estimate repertoire size and how much clonotype sharing occurs between individuals, the study deeply sequenced the blood TCR repertoires of five or six healthy adults. Each donor's leukapheresis produced roughly between roughly 0.9 and 8.9 billion PBMCs. For each donor, CD4 naive and CD4 memory were each given three plates, CD8 naive was given two plates, and CD8 memory was given one plate. To increase sequencing depth and limit assay-specific biases, different laboratories used diverse techniques to prepare libraries and sequence TCR repertoires.

Using the deep immunoSEQ assay, TCR CDR3 regions were amplified from genomic DNA by multiplex PCR. For each cell subset, the extracted genomic DNA was distributed evenly across all wells of several immunoSEQ 96-well plates, and each plate served as one replicate. For sorted subsets, each replicate PCR was loaded with 150 to 250 ng genomic DNA, equivalent to about 33,000 T cell genomes. Purified libraries were measured with a Qubit 3.0 fluorometer, size-checked on a Bioanalyzer 2100, and measured again with the KAPA Library Quantification kit. Each immunoSEQ 96-well plate was sequenced on its own single-read 150-cycle Illumina NextSeq 550 flow cell. The study's processing was this. Because the immunoSEQ output included only junctional sequences and no quality scores, the filtering could not be the same as the filtering used for full-length reads. To assign V/J genes and CDR3, sequences were annotated against IMGT germline references using PyIR, a Python wrapper for IgBLAST v1.9. Reads were filtered out if the reads had weak V/J assignments (E-value above 1e-6), no CDR3, stop codons, out-of-frame junctions, or ambiguous translated residues. V3J clonotypes were defined by identical inferred V gene, J gene, and CDR3 amino acid sequence. To compute the percentage overlap between repertoires, the number of shared unique clonotypes was divided by the size of the smaller repertoire. Repertoire richness was assessed with RTK rarefaction, the Chao1 estimator, and Recon v2.1 estimates of unobserved clonotypes. For all TCRbeta clonotypes obtained by the gDNA method from a few donors, generation probabilities were computed with OLGA. What TCRdb holds here is the immuneACCESS table cut down to in-frame rearrangements. Part of the clones is not present; checked against another copy, under half of the missing clones reflect an unresolved V gene, and the others are unexplained. V and J calls and clone size come straight from that table; D and trimming were deduced from the DNA. The sample profile shows 1,400,000 or so clones; approximately 98.5% of them were found once. The biggest ten clones account for over 0.3% of the sample.

What the study reported, not specific to this receptor: Based on pairwise subsampling, the degree of clonotype sharing among donors was expected to be affected by sequencing depth. Naive subsets generally had larger estimated clonotype richness than memory subsets. Even with the large sequencing depth, rarefaction of the sorted-subset datasets indicated that sequencing was incomplete. Sampling was restricted to blood, and TCR repertoires in tissues likely differ from the TCR repertoires found in blood. Sharing across a few donors was observed for around 5% of naive CD4, over 3% of naive CD8, over 2% of memory CD4, and roughly 0.4% of memory CD8 clonotypes. Clonotypes shared by all four sorted-subset donors showed higher generation probabilities than non-shared clonotypes. Because the study included only a small number of donors, the genetic and exposure-history diversity represented was limited.

Healthy HIV-negative adults with no recently reported acute infections or vaccinations were included as donors. Every donor was a Caucasian adult residing in Nashville, Tennessee, USA. CD4+ T cells were enriched through magnetic negative selection, after which naive cells were positively selected on CD45RA and the remaining negative fraction served as the memory subset. After blood collection by leukapheresis, PBMCs were isolated using Ficoll-Histopaque density gradient centrifugation and then cryopreserved in the vapor phase of liquid nitrogen. Analytical flow cytometry was used to check the purity and quantity of every magnetically sorted T cell population. Genomic DNA was isolated from every sorted fraction and measured by UV absorbance on a Nanodrop 2000c. The junction carries 9 bases between V and J, which are trimmed by 1 base and 3 bases respectively. Taken from the germline V gene, the CDR1 and CDR2 loops are SGHNT and YENEEA. Spanning cysteine to phenylalanine, the CDR3 consists of 14 amino acids. Solely the CDR3 DNA is kept, with 42 bases framed from the first base.

This TCR was sampled from a man aged 25 to 40 in good health. The source material was naive CD4+ T cells sorted from blood. What this sample's cell subset or site label stands for: CD45RA+ positively selected. The sequence joins TRBV11-3 to TRBJ2-5, and perhaps TRBD1 as D gene, on 5 matching bases. The nucleotide sequence reads TGTGCCAGCAGCTTAGGACAGATTGAAGAGACCCAGTACTTC. Translation gives CASSLGQIEETQYF.